This TCR beta chain was retrieved from a study of Graves' ophthalmopathy and Graves' hyperthyroidism. Study-wide results and limits: In predicting ophthalmopathy progression, the model reached 70.59% sensitivity and 72.22% specificity.

Moderately to severely active ophthalmopathy under 3 months, CAS at least 3, NOSPECS at least 4. Uncontrolled infections, other autoimmune diseases, pregnancy or lactation barred patients from enrollment. This clonotype was detected ten times or more. Its antigen remains unidentified. The authors amplified TCR beta CDR3 regions from RNA transcripts. First-round RT-PCR relied on HTBI primers, and a second-round multiplex PCR came next. TCRdb passed the multiplex PCR reads through MiXCR, listing each CDR3 protein once. The sample consists of roughly 400,000 distinct CDR3 sequences, around 17% of them appearing once. Sequenced: peripheral blood. This sequence originates from a woman aged 18 to 35 with Graves' ophthalmopathy.

The CDR3 region is CASSSLITQHFYEQYF. CDR3 coding DNA: TGTGCCAGCAGCTCCCTAATTACCCAGCACTTCTACGAGCAGTACTTC. The chain links TRBV11-2 to TRBJ2-7; D is unclear. The CDR3 loop spans 16 amino acids. CDR1 is SGHAT, CDR2 FQNNGV, per germline. The V end lost 4 bases, the J end lost 3 bases, and 19 bases lay between the germline ends. The full variable domain, in which reference TRBV11-2 and TRBJ2-7 provide the parts outside the CDR3, is EAGVAQSPRYKIIEKRQSVAFWCNPISGHATLYWYQQILGQGPKLLIQFQNNGVVDDSQLPKDRFSAERLKGVDSTLKIQPAKLEDSAVYLCASSSLITQHFYEQYFGPGTRLTVT.